The source of this TCR beta chain is a study of T cell responses to AZD1222 COVID-19 vaccine. Findings and limits, study-wide: Regions left unmutated in variants are reportedly the target of nearly half of spike-specific TCRs. Clonal diversity may have been underestimated, and the donors were mostly white British, with more females than males.

To note about this clone: Its specificity is not known.

V lost 0 bases, J lost 0 bases, and 6 bases lay in between. The CDR3 contains 14 residues. Germline CDR1 GTSNPN, CDR2 SVGIG (reference sequence). TCRdb keeps only in-frame clones here, not all; method: immunoSEQ multiplex PCR. The sample includes about 120,000 clones, roughly 87% of them seen just once. V gene TRBV30 combines with J gene TRBJ1-3; D is ambiguous. The input for sequencing was peripheral blood, taken 28 days after the second AZD1222 dose. This receptor was obtained from an adult who received the AZD1222 COVID-19 vaccine. In DNA form, the CDR3 reads TGTGCCTGGAGTGTAGTCGTCTCTGGAAACACCATATATTTT. This translates into CAWSVVVSGNTIYF.